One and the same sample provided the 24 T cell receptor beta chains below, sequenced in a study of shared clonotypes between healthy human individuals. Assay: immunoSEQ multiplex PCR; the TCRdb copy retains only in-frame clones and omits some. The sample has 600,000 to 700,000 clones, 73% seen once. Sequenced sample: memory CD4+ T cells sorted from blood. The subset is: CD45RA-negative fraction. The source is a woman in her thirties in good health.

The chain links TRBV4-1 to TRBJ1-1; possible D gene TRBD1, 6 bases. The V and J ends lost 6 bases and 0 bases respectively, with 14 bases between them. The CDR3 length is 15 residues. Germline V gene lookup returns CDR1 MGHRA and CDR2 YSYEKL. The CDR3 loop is CASSRGQGLNTEAFF. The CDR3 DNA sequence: TGCGCCAGCAGTCGGGGGCAGGGGTTGAACACTGAAGCTTTCTTT.

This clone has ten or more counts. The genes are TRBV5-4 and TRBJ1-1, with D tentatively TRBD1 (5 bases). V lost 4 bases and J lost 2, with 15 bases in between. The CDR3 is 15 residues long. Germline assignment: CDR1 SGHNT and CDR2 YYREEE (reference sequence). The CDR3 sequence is CASSPMDTLNTEAFF. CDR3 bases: TGTGCCAGCAGCCCGATGGACACCCTCAACACTGAAGCTTTCTTT.

The CDR3 DNA is TGTGCCAGCAGCCTGGGACGGATGGCCGGCGGTGAGCAGTTCTTC. It yields the protein CASSLGRMAGGEQFF. The chain combines TRBV5-6 with TRBJ2-1; D may correspond to TRBD1 or TRBD2 (5 bases each). The CDR3 extends over 15 amino acids. The ends were cut back, 4 bases at V and 9 bases at J, with 20 bases in the middle. Germline CDR1 is SGHDT and CDR2 is YYEEEE.

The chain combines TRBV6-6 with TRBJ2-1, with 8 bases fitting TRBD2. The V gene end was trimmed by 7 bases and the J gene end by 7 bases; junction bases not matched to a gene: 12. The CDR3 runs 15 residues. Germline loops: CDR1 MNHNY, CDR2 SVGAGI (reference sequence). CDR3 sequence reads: CASNPGGGRWNEQFF. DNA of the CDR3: TGTGCCAGCAACCCCGGGGGGGGGCGATGGAATGAGCAGTTCTTC.

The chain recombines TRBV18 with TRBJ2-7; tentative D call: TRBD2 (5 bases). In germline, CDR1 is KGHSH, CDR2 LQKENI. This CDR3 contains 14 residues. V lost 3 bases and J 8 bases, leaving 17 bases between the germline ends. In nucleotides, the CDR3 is TGTGCCAGCTCACCCGGGGTAGCGAAGGCGAAGCAGTACTTC. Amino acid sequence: CASSPGVAKAKQYF.

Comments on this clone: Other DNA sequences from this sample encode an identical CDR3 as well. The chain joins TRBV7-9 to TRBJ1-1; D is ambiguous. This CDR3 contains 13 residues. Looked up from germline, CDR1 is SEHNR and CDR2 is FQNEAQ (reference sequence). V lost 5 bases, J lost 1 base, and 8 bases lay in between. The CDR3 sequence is CASSPRQNTEAFF. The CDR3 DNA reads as TGTGCCAGCAGCCCTCGCCAGAACACTGAAGCTTTCTTT.

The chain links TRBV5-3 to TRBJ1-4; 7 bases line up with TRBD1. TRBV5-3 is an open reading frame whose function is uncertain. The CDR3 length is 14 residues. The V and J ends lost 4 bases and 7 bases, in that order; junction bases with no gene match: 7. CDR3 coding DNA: TGTGCCAGAAGCCTTAGACAGGGCACTGAAAAACTGTTTTTT. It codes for CARSLRQGTEKLFF.

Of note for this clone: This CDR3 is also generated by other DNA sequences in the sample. This CDR3 is CAWSVRETQYF. In nucleotides, the CDR3 is TGTGCCTGGAGTGTGAGGGAGACCCAGTACTTC. V and J are TRBV30 and TRBJ2-5; D is uncertain. CDR3 size: 11 residues. V was pared by 0 bases and J by 5 bases, with 4 bases between. CDR1 is GTSNPN and CDR2 is SVGIG in the germline V gene (reference sequence).

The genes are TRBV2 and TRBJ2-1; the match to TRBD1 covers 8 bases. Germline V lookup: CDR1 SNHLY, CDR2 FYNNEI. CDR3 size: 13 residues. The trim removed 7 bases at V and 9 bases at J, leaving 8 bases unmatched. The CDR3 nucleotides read TGTGCCAGCACCTGGACAGGGATTGGTGAGCAGTTCTTC. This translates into CASTWTGIGEQFF.

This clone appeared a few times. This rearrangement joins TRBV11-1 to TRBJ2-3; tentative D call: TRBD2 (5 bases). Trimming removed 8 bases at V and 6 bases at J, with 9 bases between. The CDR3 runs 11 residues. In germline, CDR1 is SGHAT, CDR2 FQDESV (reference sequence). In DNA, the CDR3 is TGTGCCAGCGGAATAGCGGATACGCAGTATTTT. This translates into CASGIADTQYF. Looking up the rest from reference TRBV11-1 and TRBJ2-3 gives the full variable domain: EAEVAQSPRYKITEKSQAVAFWCDPISGHATLYWYRQILGQGPELLVQFQDESVVDDSQLPKDRFSAERLKGVDSTLKIQPAELGDSAMYLCASGIADTQYFGPGTRLTVL.

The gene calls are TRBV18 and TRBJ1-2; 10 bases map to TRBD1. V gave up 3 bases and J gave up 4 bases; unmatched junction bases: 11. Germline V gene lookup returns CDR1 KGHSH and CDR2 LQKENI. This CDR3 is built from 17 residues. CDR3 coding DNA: TGTGCCAGCTCACCTACGGGACAGGGGTTCTTCGGCTATGGCTACACCTTC. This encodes CASSPTGQGFFGYGYTF.

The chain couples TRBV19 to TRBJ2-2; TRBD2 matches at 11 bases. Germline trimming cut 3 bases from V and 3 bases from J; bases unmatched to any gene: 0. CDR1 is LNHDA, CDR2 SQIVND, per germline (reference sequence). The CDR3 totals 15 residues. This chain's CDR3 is CASSMGLADTGELFF. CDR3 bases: TGTGCCAGTAGTATGGGACTAGCGGACACCGGGGAGCTGTTTTTT.

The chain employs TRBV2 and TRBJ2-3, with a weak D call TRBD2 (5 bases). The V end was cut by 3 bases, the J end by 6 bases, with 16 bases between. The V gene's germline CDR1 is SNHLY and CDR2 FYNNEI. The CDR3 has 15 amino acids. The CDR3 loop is CASSEDSLLGDTQYF. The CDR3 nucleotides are TGTGCCAGCAGTGAGGACTCACTTCTGGGGGATACGCAGTATTTT.

CDR3 in amino acids: CASSYSWQGAEAFF. The CDR3, as DNA: TGTGCCAGCAGCTATAGCTGGCAGGGGGCTGAAGCTTTCTTT. The chain is built from TRBV11-3 and TRBJ1-1; TRBD1 aligns across 7 bases. V dropped 4 bases and J dropped 6; count of bases not matched to a gene: 8. This CDR3 spans 14 amino acids. The germline V gene has CDR1 SGHNT and CDR2 YENEEA.

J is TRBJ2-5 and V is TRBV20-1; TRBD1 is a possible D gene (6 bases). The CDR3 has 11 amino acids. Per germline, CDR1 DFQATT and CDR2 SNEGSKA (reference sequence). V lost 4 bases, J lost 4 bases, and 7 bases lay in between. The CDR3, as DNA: TGCAGTGCTATCAGGGGAGAGACCCAGTACTTC. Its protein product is CSAIRGETQYF.

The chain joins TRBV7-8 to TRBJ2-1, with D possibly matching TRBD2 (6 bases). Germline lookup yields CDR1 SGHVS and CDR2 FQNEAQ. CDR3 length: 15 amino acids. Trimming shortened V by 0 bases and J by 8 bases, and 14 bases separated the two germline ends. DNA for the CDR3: TGTGCCAGCAGCTTAGCCTCCGGGAGAACGGATGAGCAGTTCTTC. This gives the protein CASSLASGRTDEQFF.

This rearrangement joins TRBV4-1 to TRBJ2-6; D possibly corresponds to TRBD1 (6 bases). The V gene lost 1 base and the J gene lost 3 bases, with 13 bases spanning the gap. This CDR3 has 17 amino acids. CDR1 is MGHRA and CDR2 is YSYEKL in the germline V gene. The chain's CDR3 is CASSQGSRGVGANVLTF. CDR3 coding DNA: TGCGCCAGCAGCCAAGGGTCCAGGGGAGTTGGGGCCAACGTCCTGACTTTC.

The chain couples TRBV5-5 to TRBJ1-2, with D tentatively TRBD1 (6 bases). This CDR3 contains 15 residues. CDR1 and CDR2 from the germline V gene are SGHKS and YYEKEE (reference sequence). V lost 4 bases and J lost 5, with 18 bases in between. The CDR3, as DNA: TGTGCCAGCAGCGTACAGGGATGGAAGGGGTATGGCTACACCTTC. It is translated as CASSVQGWKGYGYTF.

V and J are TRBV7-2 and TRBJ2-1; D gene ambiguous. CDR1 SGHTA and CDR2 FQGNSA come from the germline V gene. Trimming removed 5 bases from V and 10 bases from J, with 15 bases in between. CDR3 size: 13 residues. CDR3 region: CASSPRGAREQFF. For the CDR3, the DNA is TGTGCCAGCAGCCCCCGAGGAGCCCGCGAGCAGTTCTTC.

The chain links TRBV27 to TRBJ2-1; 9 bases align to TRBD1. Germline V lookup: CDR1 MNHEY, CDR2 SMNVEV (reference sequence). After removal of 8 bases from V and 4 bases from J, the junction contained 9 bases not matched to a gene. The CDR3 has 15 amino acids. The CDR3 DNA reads TGTGCCAGCGGCCCCACCGGGACAGGGTACAATGAGCAGTTCTTC. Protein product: CASGPTGTGYNEQFF.

The DNA for the CDR3 is TGTGCCTGCGCGGGAGGGGTTAATGAGGAGCAGTACTTC. This gives the protein CACAGGVNEEQYF. The chain links TRBV30 to TRBJ2-7; TRBD2 matches at 9 bases. The CDR3 extends over 13 amino acids. Germline values: CDR1 GTSNPN, CDR2 SVGIG (reference sequence). V lost 6 bases, J lost 7 bases, and 10 bases stayed unmatched.

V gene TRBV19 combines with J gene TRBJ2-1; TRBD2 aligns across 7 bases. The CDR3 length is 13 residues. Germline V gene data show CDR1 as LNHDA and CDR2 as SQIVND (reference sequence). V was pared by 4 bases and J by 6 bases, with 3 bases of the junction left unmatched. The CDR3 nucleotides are TGTGCCAGTAGTAGGACTAGTCCCAATGAGCAGTTCTTC. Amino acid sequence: CASSRTSPNEQFF.

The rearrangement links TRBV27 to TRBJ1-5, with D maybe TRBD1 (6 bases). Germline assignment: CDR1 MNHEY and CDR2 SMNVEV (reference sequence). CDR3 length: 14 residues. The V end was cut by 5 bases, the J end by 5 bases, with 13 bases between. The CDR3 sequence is CASSPLGGDQPQHF. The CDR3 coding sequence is TGTGCCAGCAGTCCCCTTGGGGGCGATCAGCCCCAGCATTTT.

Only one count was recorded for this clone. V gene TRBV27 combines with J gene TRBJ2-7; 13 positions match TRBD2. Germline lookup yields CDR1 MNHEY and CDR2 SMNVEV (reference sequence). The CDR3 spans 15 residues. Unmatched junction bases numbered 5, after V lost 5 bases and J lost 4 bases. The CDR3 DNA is TGTGCCAGCAGTACTAGCGGGAGGGCTCAGTACGAGCAGTACTTC. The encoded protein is CASSTSGRAQYEQYF.